One sample yielded the 17 T cell receptor beta chains listed below, sequenced in a study of blood T cell repertoires in COVID-19. The assay was immunoSEQ multiplex PCR, and TCRdb's table has in-frame clones only and misses some. Among fewer than 350,000 clones listed, 70% to 90% were seen once. The sample consisted of PBMCs or T cells enriched from blood (not recorded which). The receptors come from a woman aged 60-70 years in a cohort exposed to, infected with or recovered from COVID-19 (not recorded which).

This chain joins TRBV19 and TRBJ1-2; TRBD1 matches 8 bases. V was clipped by 3 bases and J by 4 bases; unmatched bases: 7. The CDR3 totals 15 residues. CDR1 is LNHDA, CDR2 SQIVND, per germline (reference sequence). CDR3 sequence reads: CASSIQGAEVYGYTF. CDR3 DNA: TGTGCCAGTAGTATCCAGGGGGCAGAAGTCTATGGCTACACCTTC.

This chain joins TRBV4-3 and TRBJ1-2; 7 bases are shared with TRBD1. Germline V gives CDR1 LGHNA, CDR2 YSLEER. This CDR3 is 18 amino acids long. Trimming took 0 bases from V and 6 from J; bases not matched to a gene: 16. This chain's CDR3 is CASSQDPWRQGRIDGYTF. The CDR3 coding sequence is TGCGCCAGCAGCCAAGACCCCTGGAGACAGGGCCGTATCGATGGCTACACCTTC.

The rearrangement uses TRBV21-1 and TRBJ2-7; TRBD2 is the table's D call, not checked against the DNA. TRBV21-1 has pseudogene status. The CDR3 extends over 16 amino acids. The CDR3 nucleotides are TGTGCCAGCAGCGACGAGAGGACGCGGGAGGGATACGAGCAGTACTTC. This gives the protein CASSDERTREGYEQYF.

The rearrangement links TRBV10-1 to TRBJ2-1; 11 bases fit TRBD2. V lost 3 bases, J lost 6 bases, and 4 bases stayed unmatched. The germline gives CDR1 WNHNN, CDR2 SYGVQD (reference sequence). The CDR3 has 15 residues. The CDR3 here is CASSDGTSGLNEQFF. DNA of the CDR3: TGCGCCAGCAGTGACGGGACTAGCGGCCTCAATGAGCAGTTCTTC.

A few counts support this clone. The gene calls are TRBV28 and TRBJ1-2; 9 bases line up with TRBD1. Germline assignment: CDR1 MDHEN and CDR2 SYDVKM. The V segment lost 7 bases and the J segment 7 bases; nucleotides outside the gene matches: 13. The CDR3 runs 15 residues. DNA of the CDR3: TGTGCCAGCACCCGGGACAGGGCTAACAAAGGTGGCTACACCTTC. Its translation is CASTRDRANKGGYTF.

The chain couples TRBV12-3 or TRBV12-4 to TRBJ2-2; D unclear. Trimming took off 3 bases at V and 4 bases at J, with 6 bases between the two ends. The CDR3 has 13 residues. CDR3 sequence (DNA): TGTGCCAGCAGTTTCTCCGTCACCGGGGAGCTGTTTTTT. As protein: CASSFSVTGELFF.

The V call is TRBV5-5, the J call TRBJ1-1, with 7 positions matching TRBD1. From germline, CDR1 is SGHKS and CDR2 YYEKEE (reference sequence). This CDR3 comprises 14 residues. V shed 2 bases, J shed 7 bases, and the junction held 8 bases outside the gene matches. The CDR3 bases are TGTGCCAGCAGCTTTGGGCAGGGGGGATTTGAAGCTTTCTTT. This sequence encodes CASSFGQGGFEAFF. Looking up the rest from reference TRBV5-5 and TRBJ1-1 gives the full variable domain: DAGVTQSPTHLIKTRGQQVTLRCSPISGHKSVSWYQQVLGQGPQFIFQYYEKEERGRGNFPDRFSARQFPNYSSELNVNALLLGDSALYLCASSFGQGGFEAFFGQGTRLTVV.

This chain links TRBV6-5 with TRBJ1-3; a possible D gene is TRBD1 (6 bases). The CDR3 sequence is 15 residues long. Trimming took off 2 bases at V and 0 bases at J, with 8 bases between the two ends. The germline V gene has CDR1 MNHEY and CDR2 SVGAGI. The CDR3 DNA reads TGTGCCAGCAGTTACGGGACACCCTCTGGAAACACCATATATTTT. Translation: CASSYGTPSGNTIYF.

This chain connects TRBV6-1 to TRBJ1-5; possibly TRBD1 for D (5 bases). Germline V CDR1 and CDR2: MNHNS, SASEGT. The CDR3 loop spans 14 amino acids. The V and J ends lost 3 bases and 0 bases respectively, with 6 bases between them. The DNA for the CDR3 is TGTGCCAGCAGTGACAGGGTTAGCAATCAGCCCCAGCATTTT. It encodes CASSDRVSNQPQHF.

The V and J genes are TRBV27 and TRBJ1-4; a possible D gene is TRBD1 (6 bases). Looked up from germline, CDR1 is MNHEY and CDR2 is SMNVEV (reference sequence). Trimming shortened V by 0 bases and J by 8 bases, and 19 bases separated the two germline ends. The CDR3 has 17 amino acids. CDR3 nucleotides: TGTGCCAGCAGTTTATCGTACAGGGCGCATTCTAGGGAAAAACTGTTTTTT. Protein: CASSLSYRAHSREKLFF.

The gene calls are TRBV28 and TRBJ1-3; D remains unclear. V lost 2 bases and J 0 bases, leaving 8 bases between the germline ends. Germline CDR1 is MDHEN and CDR2 is SYDVKM. CDR3 length: 15 amino acids. CDR3 nucleotides: TGTGCCAGCAGTTTAGGGCAGAGCTCTGGAAACACCATATATTTT. This codes for CASSLGQSSGNTIYF.

In DNA form, the CDR3 reads TGTGCCAGCAGCATCCGACTAGCGGGAGGCGGAGAGCAGTACTTC. Translation: CASSIRLAGGGEQYF. The rearrangement joins TRBV28 to TRBJ2-7, with 13 bases lining up with TRBD2. The CDR3 length is 15 residues. V dropped 6 bases and J dropped 7; count of bases not matched to a gene: 9. Germline CDR1 is MDHEN and CDR2 is SYDVKM.

V gene TRBV20-1 combines with J gene TRBJ2-7, with TRBD2 matching over 9 bases. V lost 3 bases, J lost 0 bases, and 3 bases stayed unmatched. CDR3 length: 14 residues. CDR1 DFQATT and CDR2 SNEGSKA come from the germline V gene (reference sequence). DNA for the CDR3: TGCAGTGCTAGTCCTAGCGGGACCTCCTACGAGCAGTACTTC. This encodes CSASPSGTSYEQYF.

This rearrangement joins TRBV6-2 or TRBV6-3 to TRBJ2-5; 9 bases align to TRBD2. This CDR3 has 15 amino acids. Germline CDR1 reads MNHEY; CDR2 reads SVGEGT. Trimming took 3 bases from V and 4 from J; bases not matched to a gene: 6. The CDR3 spells CASSYPGTSRETQYF. The CDR3 DNA is TGTGCCAGCAGTTATCCTGGGACTAGCAGAGAGACCCAGTACTTC.

The chain uses TRBV9 and TRBJ1-5, with 7 bases identical to TRBD1. The CDR3 length is 15 residues. Trimming took 4 bases from V and 4 from J; bases not matched to a gene: 8. CDR1 is SGDLS and CDR2 is YYNGEE in the germline V gene. The CDR3, as DNA: TGTGCCAGCAGCTCGACGACAGGGTGGAATCAGCCCCAGCATTTT. Residues: CASSSTTGWNQPQHF.

The chain uses TRBV30 and TRBJ2-3; no firm D call. V was cut by 0 bases and J by 6 bases, with 7 bases left in between. This CDR3 is 12 amino acids long. Germline CDR1 and CDR2: GTSNPN and SVGIG (reference sequence). The CDR3 coding sequence is TGTGCCTGGAGTGTTTCTCCGGATACGCAGTATTTT. It is translated as CAWSVSPDTQYF.

The chain joins TRBV5-5 to TRBJ2-7; 13 positions agree with TRBD2. The V segment lost 4 bases and the J segment 7 bases; nucleotides outside the gene matches: 11. CDR1 SGHKS and CDR2 YYEKEE come from the germline V gene (reference sequence). The CDR3 has 16 residues. As DNA, the CDR3 is TGTGCCAGCAGCCTTGAAGGACTAGCGGGAGTATCGGAGCAGTACTTC. As protein: CASSLEGLAGVSEQYF.